One sample yielded the 24 T cell receptor beta chains listed below, sequenced in a study of shared clonotypes between healthy human individuals. Sequencing used immunoSEQ multiplex PCR; TCRdb keeps in-frame clones, though not all of them. The table shows about 1,900,000 clones, with about 95% occurring only once. Naive CD8 cells were CD45RO-negative, positively selected for CCR7, excluding terminally differentiated effector memory CD45RA+ cells. The source material was naive CD8+ T cells sorted from blood. These receptors all come from a man younger than 30 in good health.

Here the CDR3 reads CASSVSAGATNEKLFF. CDR3 nucleotides: TGTGCCAGCAGCGTGTCCGCAGGTGCAACTAATGAAAAACTGTTTTTT. The rearrangement joins TRBV9 to TRBJ1-4; the D is unclear. Between the trimmed V and J ends, which lost 2 bases and 0 bases, there was a span of 11 bases. The CDR3 has 16 amino acids. CDR1 SGDLS and CDR2 YYNGEE come from the germline V gene.

Turning to this clone: Other DNA variants within this sample encode the same CDR3. J is TRBJ1-1 and V is TRBV4-1, with D unresolved. V was pared by 1 base and J by 2 bases, with 8 bases between. Looked up from germline, CDR1 is MGHRA and CDR2 is YSYEKL. The CDR3 is 14 amino acids. The CDR3 region is CASSQVGGNTEAFF. Written as DNA, the CDR3 is TGCGCCAGCAGCCAAGTTGGTGGCAACACTGAAGCTTTCTTT.

This clone was counted once. V usage is TRBV2 and J usage is TRBJ2-7; no clear D gene. Germline V lookup: CDR1 SNHLY, CDR2 FYNNEI. Between the trimmed V and J ends, which lost 0 bases and 6 bases, there was a span of 12 bases. There are 14 residues in the CDR3. In DNA form, the CDR3 reads TGTGCCAGCAGTGAAGCAATGGTAGTGGGCGAGCAGTACTTC. This codes for CASSEAMVVGEQYF.

The rearrangement uses TRBV9 and TRBJ2-3, with D hard to call. Germline V gene sequence: CDR1 SGDLS, CDR2 YYNGEE. The CDR3 is made up of 16 amino acids. The V and J ends lost 1 base and 0 bases respectively, with 12 bases between them. The CDR3 loop reads CASSVYGFPSTDTQYF. As DNA, the CDR3 is TGTGCCAGCAGCGTATATGGATTTCCTAGCACAGATACGCAGTATTTT.

This clone was counted a single time. V gene TRBV27 combines with J gene TRBJ2-7; weak D call: TRBD1 (6 bases). Germline CDR1 reads MNHEY; CDR2 reads SMNVEV (reference sequence). This CDR3 region has 14 residues. V gave up 6 bases and J gave up 2 bases, with 14 bases separating them. This CDR3 is CASSSGRGPYEQYF. For the CDR3, the DNA is TGTGCCAGCAGCTCCGGCAGGGGCCCCTACGAGCAGTACTTC.

The chain uses TRBV5-1 and TRBJ2-7; D might be TRBD1 (6 bases). V lost 0 bases, J lost 3 bases, and 10 bases lay in between. Germline V gene data show CDR1 as SGHRS and CDR2 as YFSETQ. The CDR3 has 14 amino acids. CDR3 in DNA: TGCGCCAGCAGCTTGGCGGACAGAGTCTACGAGCAGTACTTC. It specifies CASSLADRVYEQYF.

The rearrangement joins TRBV6-5 to TRBJ2-3; TRBD2 matches at 9 bases. This CDR3 is 15 amino acids long. J lost 3 bases, V lost 7 bases, and 8 bases had no gene match. CDR1 is MNHEY, CDR2 SVGAGI, per germline. CDR3 sequence: CASTGLAGITDTQYF. DNA of the CDR3: TGTGCCAGCACCGGCCTAGCGGGAATAACAGATACGCAGTATTTT.

The chain carries TRBV6-5 and TRBJ1-1; D uncertain. The CDR3 loop spans 16 amino acids. The V end was cut by 0 bases, the J end by 1 base, with 12 bases between. Germline assignment: CDR1 MNHEY and CDR2 SVGAGI. The CDR3 protein is CASSYSRRQPNTEAFF. Written as DNA, the CDR3 is TGTGCCAGCAGTTACTCGCGGCGGCAACCGAACACTGAAGCTTTCTTT.

The rearrangement joins TRBV5-1 to TRBJ2-7; 11 nucleotides line up with TRBD2. Germline trimming cut 3 bases from V and 6 bases from J; bases unmatched to any gene: 8. Germline-derived CDR1 and CDR2 are SGHRS and YFSETQ. The CDR3 length is 15 residues. The DNA of the CDR3 is TGCGCCAGCAGCTGGGGGGGACTAGCGGCACGCGAGCAGTACTTC. This translates into CASSWGGLAAREQYF.

The chain links TRBV2 to TRBJ1-5; TRBD1 agrees at 7 bases. J was trimmed by 0 bases and V by 6 bases; bases with no gene match: 5. This CDR3 spans 15 amino acids. The germline V gene has CDR1 SNHLY and CDR2 FYNNEI. The CDR3 spells CASSVWDSSNQPQHF. As DNA, the CDR3 is TGTGCCAGCAGCGTTTGGGACAGTAGCAATCAGCCCCAGCATTTT.

V usage is TRBV29-1 and J usage is TRBJ1-2, with D perhaps TRBD1 (6 bases). In germline, CDR1 is SQVTM, CDR2 ANQGSEA. This CDR3 region has 12 residues. V lost 4 bases to trimming and J lost 6 bases, with 12 bases between them. CDR3 nucleotide sequence: TGCAGCGTTGTGGGGGGCGGGAATGGCTACACCTTC. It encodes CSVVGGGNGYTF. The full variable domain, completed using reference TRBV29-1 and TRBJ1-2, is SAVISQKPSRDICQRGTSLTIQCQVDSQVTMMFWYRQQPGQSLTLIATANQGSEATYESGFVIDKFPISRPNLTFSTLTVSNMSPEDSSIYLCSVVGGGNGYTFGSGTRLTVV.

The sample holds one count of this clone. The V gene is TRBV27, the J gene TRBJ2-3, with 9 bases lining up with TRBD2. Germline-derived CDR1 and CDR2 are MNHEY and SMNVEV (reference sequence). There are 16 residues in the CDR3. The V segment lost 5 bases and the J segment 4 bases; nucleotides outside the gene matches: 10. The CDR3 here is CASSQDSGSEPDTQYF. The CDR3 coding sequence is TGTGCCAGCAGTCAAGATAGCGGGAGCGAGCCAGATACGCAGTATTTT.

This clone came up a few times. Other DNA sequences within the sample encode an identical CDR3. CDR3 sequence reads: CASSLGGTYEQYF. The CDR3 bases are TGTGCCAGCAGTTTGGGGGGAACCTACGAGCAGTACTTC. The chain uses TRBV27 and TRBJ2-7, with D possibly TRBD2 on 6 matching bases. V shed 3 bases and J shed 2 bases, with 8 bases lying between them. This CDR3 comprises 13 residues. The germline gives CDR1 MNHEY, CDR2 SMNVEV (reference sequence).

The chain couples TRBV6-1 to TRBJ2-3; D possibly corresponds to TRBD2 (5 bases). Germline loops: CDR1 MNHNS, CDR2 SASEGT. Trimming removed 5 bases at V and 4 bases at J, with 16 bases between. CDR3 length equals 15 residues. The CDR3 reads CASSRTPTGADTQYF. In nucleotides, the CDR3 is TGTGCCAGCAGTAGAACACCTACCGGGGCAGATACGCAGTATTTT.

The chain is built from TRBV25-1 and TRBJ2-2; the D gene is possibly TRBD2 (5 bases). The CDR3 totals 15 residues. CDR1 and CDR2 (germline): MGHDK, SYGVNS. The V end lost 6 bases, the J end lost 2 bases, and 13 bases lay between the germline ends. CDR3: CASSEGITNTGELFF. In nucleotides, the CDR3 is TGTGCCAGCAGCGAGGGCATTACCAACACCGGGGAGCTGTTTTTT.

The chain links TRBV4-1 to TRBJ2-1, with TRBD2 matching 11 bases. Germline V gene sequence: CDR1 MGHRA, CDR2 YSYEKL. The CDR3 spans 20 residues. The junction had 14 bases not matched to a gene; V was cut back by 3 bases and J by 1 base. The CDR3 loop is CASSHSKSTSGGVSYNEQFF. The CDR3 DNA sequence: TGCGCCAGCAGCCACTCGAAATCCACTAGCGGGGGAGTATCCTACAATGAGCAGTTCTTC.

This clone was seen only once. CDR3 amino acids: CAITEDSKDTGELFF. For the CDR3, the DNA is TGTGCCATCACAGAGGACAGCAAAGACACCGGGGAGCTGTTTTTT. The chain has TRBV10-3 and TRBJ2-2, with a tentative D call TRBD1 (6 bases). V was pared by 7 bases and J by 3 bases, with 15 bases between. The CDR3 has 15 residues. Per germline, CDR1 ENHRY and CDR2 SYGVKD.

In nucleotides, the CDR3 is TGTGCCAGCAGTGGGGTTGTGGGCGGGGGTCAGCCCCAGCATTTT. It yields the protein CASSGVVGGGQPQHF. The rearrangement joins TRBV27 to TRBJ1-5; tentatively, D is TRBD1 (5 bases). CDR3 length: 15 residues. With 5 bases removed from V and 6 bases from J, the gap between germline ends came to 17 bases. Germline assignment: CDR1 MNHEY and CDR2 SMNVEV (reference sequence).

The V gene is TRBV9, the J gene TRBJ2-1, with 10 bases that match TRBD2. The CDR3 is 17 amino acids. Germline V gene sequence: CDR1 SGDLS, CDR2 YYNGEE. V gave up 4 bases and J gave up 8 bases; unmatched junction bases: 15. The CDR3 nucleotides are TGTGCCAGCAGCCCAGGATTGTCTAGCGGGAGTACCGATGAGCAGTTCTTC. It translates to CASSPGLSSGSTDEQFF.

As for this clone: In the same sample, other DNA sequences code for this CDR3. The V gene is TRBV13, the J gene TRBJ2-3; no firm D call. This CDR3 is built from 12 residues. Germline loops: CDR1 PRHDT, CDR2 FYEKMQ (reference sequence). V was trimmed by 3 bases and J by 4 bases, leaving 5 bases between them. The CDR3 DNA reads TGTGCCAGCAGCTTTGGCGCAGATACGCAGTATTTT. Its translation: CASSFGADTQYF.

J is TRBJ2-5 and V is TRBV27; 7 nucleotides agree with TRBD2. The CDR3 contains 15 residues. The germline CDR1 and CDR2 sequences are MNHEY and SMNVEV (reference sequence). J gave up 1 base and V 5 bases, and 7 bases lay outside the gene matches. The CDR3 bases are TGTGCCAGCAGTCCGATCGGGACTATCCAAGAGACCCAGTACTTC. Translation gives CASSPIGTIQETQYF.

This clone has only one observation. The chain has TRBV9 and TRBJ2-5; D remains unclear. V dropped 3 bases and J dropped 4 bases, with 10 bases sitting between them. Germline V gene sequence: CDR1 SGDLS, CDR2 YYNGEE. The CDR3 runs 13 residues. CDR3 in DNA: TGTGCCAGCAGCGACCCCCTCGGAGAGACCCAGTACTTC. Residues: CASSDPLGETQYF.

This chain joins TRBV27 and TRBJ2-5; 7 positions match TRBD2. This CDR3 comprises 14 residues. The germline CDR1 and CDR2 sequences are MNHEY and SMNVEV (reference sequence). The J segment lost 7 bases and the V segment lost 0 bases, leaving 5 bases of the junction unmatched. The CDR3: CASSLSGGGRTQYF. The CDR3 nucleotides are TGTGCCAGCAGTTTATCTGGGGGGGGTAGGACCCAGTACTTC.

The V and J genes are TRBV6-1 and TRBJ2-7, with D possibly TRBD1 on 6 matching bases. The CDR3 is 14 residues long. Trimming removed 5 bases from V and 3 bases from J, with 14 bases in between. Germline values: CDR1 MNHNS, CDR2 SASEGT. The CDR3 bases are TGTGCCAGCAGTCTAGGGGGTGTCGGCTACGAGCAGTACTTC. Translating gives CASSLGGVGYEQYF.